This T cell receptor beta chain was sequenced for a study of beta chain features in type 1 diabetes. Whole-study context: Examination of sorted cells across all samples involved roughly 100 million cells. Whole-study results and caveats: In every one of the four CD4+ subsets, TCRB CDR3s were moderately but significantly shorter in Type 1 diabetes patients. The study found fewer insertions and more deletions at VDJ junctions in type 1 diabetes patients. Reads derived from cDNA could over-represent cells showing high TCR expression.

Isolated RNA was reverse transcribed in full, so expressed TCRB transcripts were sequenced. Method: immunoSEQ multiplex PCR; TCRdb's copy keeps in-frame clones and lacks some. The table lists about 700,000 clones, around 15% of them singletons. On this clone itself: What it recognizes is unknown.

CDR1 and CDR2 from the germline V gene are MDHEN and SYDVKM. The CDR3 has 17 residues. V was cut by 8 bases and J by 0 bases, with 17 bases left in between. The sequenced sample consisted of naive CD4+ T cells from blood. This clonotype originated in a man between 18 and 35 years old with type 1 diabetes. V and J are TRBV28 and TRBJ1-6; D remains unclear. The DNA of the CDR3 is TGTGCCAGCCTGACGGCTATTCGGGGCTCCTATAATTCACCCCTCCACTTT. Translating it yields CASLTAIRGSYNSPLHF.